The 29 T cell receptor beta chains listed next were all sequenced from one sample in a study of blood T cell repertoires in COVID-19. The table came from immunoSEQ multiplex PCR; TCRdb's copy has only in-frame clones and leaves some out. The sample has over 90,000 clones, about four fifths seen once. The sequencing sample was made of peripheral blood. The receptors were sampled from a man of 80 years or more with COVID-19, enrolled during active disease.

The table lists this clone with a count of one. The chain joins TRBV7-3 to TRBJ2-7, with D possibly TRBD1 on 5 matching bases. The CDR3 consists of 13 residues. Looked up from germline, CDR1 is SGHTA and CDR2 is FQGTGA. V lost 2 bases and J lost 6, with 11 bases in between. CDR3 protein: CASSLRQGVEQYF. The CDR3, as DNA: TGTGCCAGCAGCTTACGGCAGGGCGTCGAGCAGTACTTC.

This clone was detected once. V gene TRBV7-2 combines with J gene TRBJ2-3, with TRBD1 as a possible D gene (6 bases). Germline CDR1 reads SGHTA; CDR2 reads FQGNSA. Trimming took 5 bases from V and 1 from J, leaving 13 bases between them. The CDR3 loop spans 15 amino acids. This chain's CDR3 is CASSRMAGGTDTQYF. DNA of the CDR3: TGTGCCAGCAGCCGGATGGCAGGGGGCACAGATACGCAGTATTTT.

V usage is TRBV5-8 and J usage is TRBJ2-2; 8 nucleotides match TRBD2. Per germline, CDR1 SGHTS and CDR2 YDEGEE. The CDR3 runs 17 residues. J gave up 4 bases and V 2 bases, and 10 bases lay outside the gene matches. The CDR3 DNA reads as TGTGCCAGCAGCTTTCTCGCGGGAGCGGGGGCCACCGGGGAGCTGTTTTTT. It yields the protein CASSFLAGAGATGELFF.

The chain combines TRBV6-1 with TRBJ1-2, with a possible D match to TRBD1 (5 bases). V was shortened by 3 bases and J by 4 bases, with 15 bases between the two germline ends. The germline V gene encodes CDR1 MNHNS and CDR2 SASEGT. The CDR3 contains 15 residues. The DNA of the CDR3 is TGTGCCAGCAGTGACGGACAAGCTGGACCCTATGGCTACACCTTC. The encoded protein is CASSDGQAGPYGYTF.

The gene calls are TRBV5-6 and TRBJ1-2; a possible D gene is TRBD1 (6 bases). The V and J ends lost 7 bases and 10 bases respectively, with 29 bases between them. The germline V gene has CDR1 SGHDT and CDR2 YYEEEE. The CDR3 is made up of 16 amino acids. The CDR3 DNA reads TGTGCCAGCGGTTGGGACACGGTACCCGGCGAGGTAAACTACACCTTC. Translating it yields CASGWDTVPGEVNYTF.

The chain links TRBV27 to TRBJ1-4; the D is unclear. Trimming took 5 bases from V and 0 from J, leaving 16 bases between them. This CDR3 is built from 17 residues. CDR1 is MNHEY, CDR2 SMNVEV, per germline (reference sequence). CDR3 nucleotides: TGTGCCAGCAGTAGGAGGACGGGGTTTGCAACTAATGAAAAACTGTTTTTT. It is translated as CASSRRTGFATNEKLFF.

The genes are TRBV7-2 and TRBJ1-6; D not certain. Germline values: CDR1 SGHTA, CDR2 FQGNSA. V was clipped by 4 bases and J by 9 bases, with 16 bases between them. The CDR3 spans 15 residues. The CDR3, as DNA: TGTGCCAGCAGCTCAGGCACATCTTCGTCTTCACCCCTCCACTTT. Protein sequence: CASSSGTSSSSPLHF.

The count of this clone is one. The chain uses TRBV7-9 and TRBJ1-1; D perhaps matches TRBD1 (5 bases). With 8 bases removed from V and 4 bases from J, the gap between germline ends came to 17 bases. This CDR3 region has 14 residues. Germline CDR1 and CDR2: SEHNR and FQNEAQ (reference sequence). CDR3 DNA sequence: TGTGCCAGCGATTCTGGGGGGTTGGGCACTGAAGCTTTCTTT. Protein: CASDSGGLGTEAFF.

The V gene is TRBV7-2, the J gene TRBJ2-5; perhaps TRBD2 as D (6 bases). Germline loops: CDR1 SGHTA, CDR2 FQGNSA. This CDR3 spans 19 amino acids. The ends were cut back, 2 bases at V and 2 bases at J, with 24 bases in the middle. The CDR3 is CASSLSPPLSGRNQETQYF. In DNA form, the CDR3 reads TGTGCCAGCAGCTTAAGTCCCCCCCTTAGTGGGAGGAATCAAGAGACCCAGTACTTC.

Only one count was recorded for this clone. The CDR3 DNA reads TGTGCCAGCAGCCAAGGATATCGGGGAAGCTCTGGAAACACCATATATTTT. It specifies CASSQGYRGSSGNTIYF. The chain couples TRBV3-1 (or the pseudogene TRBV3-2) to TRBJ1-3; D call uncertain. V shed 1 base and J shed 0 bases, with 13 bases lying between them. The CDR3 contains 17 residues. Germline CDR1 reads LGHDT; CDR2 reads YNNKEL (reference sequence).

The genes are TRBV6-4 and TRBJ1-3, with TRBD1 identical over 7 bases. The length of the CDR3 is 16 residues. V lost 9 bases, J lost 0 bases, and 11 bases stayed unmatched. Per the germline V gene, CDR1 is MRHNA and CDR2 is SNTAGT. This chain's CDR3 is CARSRNRGNSGNTIYF. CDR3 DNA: TGTGCCAGGTCCCGAAACAGGGGAAACTCTGGAAACACCATATATTTT.

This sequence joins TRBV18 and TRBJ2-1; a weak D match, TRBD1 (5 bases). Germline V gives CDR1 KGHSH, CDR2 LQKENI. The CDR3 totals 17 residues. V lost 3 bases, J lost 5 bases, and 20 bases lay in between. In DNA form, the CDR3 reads TGTGCCAGCTCACCTAACCCAGGGCCCACCACCAACAATGAGCAGTTCTTC. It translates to CASSPNPGPTTNNEQFF.

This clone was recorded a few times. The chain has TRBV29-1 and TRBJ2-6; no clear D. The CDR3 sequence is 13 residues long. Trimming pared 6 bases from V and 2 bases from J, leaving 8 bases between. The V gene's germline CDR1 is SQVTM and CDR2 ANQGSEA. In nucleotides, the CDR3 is TGCAGCGTCCGACATGCTGGGGCCAACGTCCTGACTTTC. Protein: CSVRHAGANVLTF.

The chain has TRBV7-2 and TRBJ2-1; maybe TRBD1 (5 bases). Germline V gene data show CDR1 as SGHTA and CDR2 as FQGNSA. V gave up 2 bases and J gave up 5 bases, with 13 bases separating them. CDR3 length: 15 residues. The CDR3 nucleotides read TGTGCCAGCAGCTTAAGCAACAGGATAAACAATGAGCAGTTCTTC. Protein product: CASSLSNRINNEQFF. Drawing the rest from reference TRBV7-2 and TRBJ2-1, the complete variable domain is GAGVSQSPSNKVTEKGKDVELRCDPISGHTALYWYRQSLGQGLEFLIYFQGNSAPDKSGLPSDRFSAERTGGSVSTLTIQRTQQEDSAVYLCASSLSNRINNEQFFGPGTRLTVL.

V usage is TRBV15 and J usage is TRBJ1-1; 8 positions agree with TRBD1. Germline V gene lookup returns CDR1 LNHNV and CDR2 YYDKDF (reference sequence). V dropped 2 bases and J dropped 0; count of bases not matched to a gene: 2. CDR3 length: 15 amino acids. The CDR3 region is CATSRPGQVNTEAFF. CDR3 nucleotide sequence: TGTGCCACCAGCAGACCGGGACAGGTGAACACTGAAGCTTTCTTT.

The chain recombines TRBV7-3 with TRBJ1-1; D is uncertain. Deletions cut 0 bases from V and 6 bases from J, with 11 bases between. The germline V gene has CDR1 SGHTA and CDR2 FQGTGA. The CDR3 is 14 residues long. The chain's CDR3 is CASSLTVSGAEAFF. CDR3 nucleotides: TGTGCCAGCAGCTTAACCGTTAGCGGGGCTGAAGCTTTCTTT.

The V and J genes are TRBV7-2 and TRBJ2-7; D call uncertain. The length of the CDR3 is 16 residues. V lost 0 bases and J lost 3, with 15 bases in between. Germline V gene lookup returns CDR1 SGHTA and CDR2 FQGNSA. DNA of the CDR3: TGTGCCAGCAGCTTAGCCGCGAGGAGCGCTTACTACGAGCAGTACTTC. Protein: CASSLAARSAYYEQYF. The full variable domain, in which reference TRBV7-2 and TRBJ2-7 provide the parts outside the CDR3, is GAGVSQSPSNKVTEKGKDVELRCDPISGHTALYWYRQSLGQGLEFLIYFQGNSAPDKSGLPSDRFSAERTGGSVSTLTIQRTQQEDSAVYLCASSLAARSAYYEQYFGPGTRLTVT.

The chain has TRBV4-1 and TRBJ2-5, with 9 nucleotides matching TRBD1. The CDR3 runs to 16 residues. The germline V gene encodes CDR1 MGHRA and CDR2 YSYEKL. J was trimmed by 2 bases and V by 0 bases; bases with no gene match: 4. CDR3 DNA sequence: TGCGCCAGCAGCCAAGATCAGGGGACAGGGCAAGAGACCCAGTACTTC. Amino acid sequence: CASSQDQGTGQETQYF.

DNA for the CDR3: TGTGCCAGTAGGGGGAGGGGCCTGGACGAGCAGTACTTC. This sequence encodes CASRGRGLDEQYF. The V call is TRBV19, the J call TRBJ2-7, with TRBD2 matching over 7 bases. CDR1 LNHDA and CDR2 SQIVND come from the germline V gene (reference sequence). The CDR3 sequence is 13 residues long. The V gene end was trimmed by 6 bases and the J gene end by 5 bases; junction bases not matched to a gene: 7.

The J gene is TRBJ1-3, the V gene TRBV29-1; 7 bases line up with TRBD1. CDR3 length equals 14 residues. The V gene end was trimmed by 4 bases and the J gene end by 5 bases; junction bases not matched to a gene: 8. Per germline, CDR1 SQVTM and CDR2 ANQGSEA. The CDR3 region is CSVVPGGQRNTIYF. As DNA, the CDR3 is TGCAGCGTTGTCCCAGGGGGTCAGCGAAACACCATATATTTT. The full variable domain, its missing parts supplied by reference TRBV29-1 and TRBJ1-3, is SAVISQKPSRDICQRGTSLTIQCQVDSQVTMMFWYRQQPGQSLTLIATANQGSEATYESGFVIDKFPISRPNLTFSTLTVSNMSPEDSSIYLCSVVPGGQRNTIYFGEGSWLTVV.

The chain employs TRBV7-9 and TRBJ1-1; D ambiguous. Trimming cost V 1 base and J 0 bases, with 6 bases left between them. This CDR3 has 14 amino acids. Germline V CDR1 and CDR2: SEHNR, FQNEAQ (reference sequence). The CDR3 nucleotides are TGTGCCAGCAGCTTAGGTGGGCTGAACACTGAAGCTTTCTTT. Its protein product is CASSLGGLNTEAFF.

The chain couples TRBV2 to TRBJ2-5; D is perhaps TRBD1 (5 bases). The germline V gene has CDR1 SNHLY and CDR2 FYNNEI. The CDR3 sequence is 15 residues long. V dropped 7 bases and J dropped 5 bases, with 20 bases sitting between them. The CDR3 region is CASTVGPHSGETQYF. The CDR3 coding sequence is TGTGCCAGCACAGTAGGGCCCCATTCAGGGGAGACCCAGTACTTC.

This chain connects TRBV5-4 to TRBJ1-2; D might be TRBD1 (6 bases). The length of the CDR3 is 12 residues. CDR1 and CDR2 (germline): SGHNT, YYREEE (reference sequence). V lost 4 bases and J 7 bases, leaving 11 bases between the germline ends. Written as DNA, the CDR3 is TGTGCCAGCAGCCCCAGGGGCGGTGGCTACACCTTC. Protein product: CASSPRGGGYTF.

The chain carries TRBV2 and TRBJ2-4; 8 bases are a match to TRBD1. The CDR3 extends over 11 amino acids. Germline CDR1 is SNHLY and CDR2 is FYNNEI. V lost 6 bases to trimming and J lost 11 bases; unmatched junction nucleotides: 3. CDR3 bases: TGTGCCAGCAGGGCAGGGGGCTTTCAGTACTTC. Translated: CASRAGGFQYF.

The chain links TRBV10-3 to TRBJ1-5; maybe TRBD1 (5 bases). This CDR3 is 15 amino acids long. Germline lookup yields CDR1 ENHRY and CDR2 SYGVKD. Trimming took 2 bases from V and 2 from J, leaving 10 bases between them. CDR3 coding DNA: TGTGCCATCAGTGAGGGAGTCAGGGGCAATCAGCCCCAGCATTTT. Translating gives CAISEGVRGNQPQHF.

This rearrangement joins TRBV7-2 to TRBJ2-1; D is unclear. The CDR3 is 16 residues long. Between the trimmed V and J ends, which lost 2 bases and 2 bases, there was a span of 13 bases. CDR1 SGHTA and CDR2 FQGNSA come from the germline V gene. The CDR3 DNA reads TGTGCCAGCAGCTTATTCATCCGCAACACCTACAATGAGCAGTTCTTC. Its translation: CASSLFIRNTYNEQFF.

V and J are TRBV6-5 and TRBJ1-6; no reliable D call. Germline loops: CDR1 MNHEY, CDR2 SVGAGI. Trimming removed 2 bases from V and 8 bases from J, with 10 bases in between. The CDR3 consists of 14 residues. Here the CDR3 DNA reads TGTGCCAGCAGTTACGGTGAGGTCCATTCACCCCTCCACTTT. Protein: CASSYGEVHSPLHF.

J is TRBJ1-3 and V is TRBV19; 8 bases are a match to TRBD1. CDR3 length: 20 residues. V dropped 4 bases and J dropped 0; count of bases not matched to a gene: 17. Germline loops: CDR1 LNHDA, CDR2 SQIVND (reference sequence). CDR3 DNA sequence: TGTGCCAGTAGTACCTCGACAGGGGTGAAGGAATATATCTCTGGAAACACCATATATTTT. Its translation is CASSTSTGVKEYISGNTIYF.

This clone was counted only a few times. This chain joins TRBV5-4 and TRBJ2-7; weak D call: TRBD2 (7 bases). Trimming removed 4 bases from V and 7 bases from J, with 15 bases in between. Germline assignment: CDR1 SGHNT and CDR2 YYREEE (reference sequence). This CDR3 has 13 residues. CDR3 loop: CASSGEGGREQYF. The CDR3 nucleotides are TGTGCCAGCAGCGGGGAGGGGGGCCGTGAGCAGTACTTC. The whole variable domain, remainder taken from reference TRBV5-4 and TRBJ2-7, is ETGVTQSPTHLIKTRGQQVTLRCSSQSGHNTVSWYQQALGQGPQFIFQYYREEENGRGNFPPRFSGLQFPNYSSELNVNALELDDSALYLCASSGEGGREQYFGPGTRLTVT.